This T cell receptor beta chain was profiled in a study of human T cells and chemical hapten exposure. The V end was cut by 2 bases, the J end by 5 bases, with 0 bases between. The CDR3 loop spans 10 amino acids. Germline CDR1 reads MNHEY; CDR2 reads SVGEGT. Findings and caveats of the study: TCRs at a frequency above 1 in 1000 stayed unchanged with DPC sensitization. Compared to controls, expanded TCRs made significantly more large clusters of similar CDR3s.

As to time point: patch test 3, about 24 weeks after DPC sensitization. Treatment in this sample: therapeutic diphenylcyclopropenone sensitization with weekly scalp DPC. About this clonotype itself: The antigen is unknown.

MiXCR, run by TCRdb on the RACE reads, gives a single entry per CDR3 protein. The table includes about 52,000 distinct CDR3 sequences, roughly a tenth detected once. Sequences were derived from whole blood, sampled in connection with sensitization to the hapten diphenylcyclopropenone (DPC). V is TRBV6-2 or TRBV6-3 and J is TRBJ2-5; D remains unclear. The TCR comes from a woman aged 40 to 55 with alopecia areata. Some clones in this sample may be carry-over from other donors' samples. This CDR3 reads CASSYETQYF. DNA for the CDR3: TGTGCCAGCAGTTACGAGACCCAGTACTTC.